These 9 T cell receptor beta chains were sequenced from one sample in a study of T cell responses to AZD1222 COVID-19 vaccine. The protocol was immunoSEQ multiplex PCR, while the TCRdb copy is restricted to in-frame clones and leaves out a portion. The sample has 130,000 or so clones; about 91% are singletons. The material was peripheral blood, obtained on day 0 of AZD1222 vaccination. The receptors stem from an adult in good health.

The V and J genes are TRBV30 and TRBJ1-2; D may be TRBD1 (5 bases). Germline values: CDR1 GTSNPN, CDR2 SVGIG (reference sequence). Between the trimmed V and J ends, which lost 1 base and 4 bases, there was a span of 10 bases. This CDR3 is 13 amino acids long. The CDR3 sequence is CAWSGRALYGYTF. CDR3 DNA sequence: TGTGCCTGGAGTGGCAGGGCTCTCTATGGCTACACCTTC.

V gene TRBV5-8 combines with J gene TRBJ1-2; D gene unclear. The germline V gene encodes CDR1 SGHTS and CDR2 YDEGEE. The V and J ends lost 0 bases and 6 bases respectively, with 12 bases between them. CDR3 length equals 14 residues. Here the CDR3 reads CASSLGSTVDGYTF. The CDR3 DNA sequence: TGTGCCAGCAGCTTGGGGTCTACTGTGGATGGCTACACCTTC.

The chain uses TRBV29-1 and TRBJ1-1; D is perhaps TRBD1 (5 bases). The CDR3 extends over 14 amino acids. Germline CDR1 SQVTM, CDR2 ANQGSEA. Trimming left V 4 bases short and J 2 bases short, with 14 bases between. The CDR3 loop is CSVGAGSTNTEAFF. The CDR3 DNA reads TGCAGCGTTGGGGCAGGGTCAACCAACACTGAAGCTTTCTTT.

This sequence joins TRBV24-1 and TRBJ2-3; D uncertain. The V end was cut by 5 bases, the J end by 1 base, with 6 bases between. Germline CDR1 is KGHDR and CDR2 is SFDVKD. The CDR3 spans 13 residues. The DNA for the CDR3 is TGTGCCACCAGTGCGTCAGGCACAGATACGCAGTATTTT. It is translated as CATSASGTDTQYF.

The CDR3 is CAISDTTGDYGYTF. CDR3 DNA: TGTGCCATCAGCGATACGACAGGGGACTATGGCTACACCTTC. The V call is TRBV10-3, the J call TRBJ1-2; 8 positions agree with TRBD1. V gave up 6 bases and J gave up 3 bases; unmatched junction bases: 6. This CDR3 has 14 amino acids. Germline V gene lookup returns CDR1 ENHRY and CDR2 SYGVKD.

The rearrangement links TRBV7-2 to TRBJ2-7; no clear D gene. The V and J ends lost 5 bases and 2 bases respectively, with 13 bases between them. The germline V gene has CDR1 SGHTA and CDR2 FQGNSA. The CDR3 contains 14 residues. The CDR3 DNA sequence: TGTGCCAGCAGCGTAGGGTATCGGGCCTACGAGCAGTACTTC. Residues: CASSVGYRAYEQYF.

The rearrangement joins TRBV6-2 or TRBV6-3 to TRBJ1-4; 10 nucleotides match TRBD1. V shed 4 bases, J shed 6 bases, and the junction held 5 bases outside the gene matches. The germline V gene has CDR1 MNHEY and CDR2 SVGEGT. This CDR3 contains 15 residues. DNA of the CDR3: TGTGCCAGCAGTTCAGCCGGGACAGGGGATGAAAAACTGTTTTTT. Translated: CASSSAGTGDEKLFF.

The V call is TRBV5-5, the J call TRBJ1-1; D gene unclear. Between the trimmed V and J ends, which lost 4 bases and 10 bases, there was a span of 14 bases. Per germline, CDR1 SGHKS and CDR2 YYEKEE (reference sequence). The CDR3 totals 12 residues. The CDR3 loop reads CASSPTRHAAFF. In nucleotides, the CDR3 is TGTGCCAGCAGCCCCACCCGTCACGCAGCTTTCTTT.

This clone has a handful of counts. V usage is TRBV18 and J usage is TRBJ2-3; D is possibly TRBD2 (6 bases). The CDR3 loop spans 14 amino acids. Trimming took 3 bases from V and 6 from J, leaving 13 bases between them. Germline V gene lookup returns CDR1 KGHSH and CDR2 LQKENI. CDR3 in amino acids: CASSPGLGTDTQYF. CDR3 DNA sequence: TGTGCCAGCTCACCGGGACTCGGGACTGATACGCAGTATTTT.